The 22 T cell receptor beta chains reported below all come from one sample, sequenced in a study of blood T cell repertoires in COVID-19. The repertoire was sequenced with immunoSEQ multiplex PCR; TCRdb's copy has only in-frame clones and lacks some. Of about 300,000 clones in the sample, just over 85% are singletons; the top ten hold about 10%. What was sequenced was PBMCs or T cells enriched from blood (not recorded which). Every receptor here comes from a woman younger than 30 who had recovered from COVID-19.

Only one count was recorded for this clone. This sequence joins TRBV11-3 and TRBJ1-1; TRBD1 might be the D (5 bases). V lost 5 bases and J 3 bases, leaving 10 bases between the germline ends. The CDR3 spans 13 residues. Germline loops: CDR1 SGHNT, CDR2 YENEEA. Here the CDR3 reads CASSLSRDTEAFF. CDR3 nucleotides: TGTGCCAGCAGCCTTAGCAGGGACACTGAAGCTTTCTTT.

The chain uses TRBV14 and TRBJ2-5; 9 nucleotides match TRBD2. Germline V lookup: CDR1 SGHDN, CDR2 FVKESK. V dropped 2 bases and J dropped 6; count of bases not matched to a gene: 7. CDR3 length: 15 residues. The chain's CDR3 is CASSQYLTSGQTQYF. The CDR3 DNA reads TGTGCCAGCAGCCAATATCTTACTAGCGGGCAGACCCAGTACTTC.

V and J are TRBV12-3 or TRBV12-4 and TRBJ2-5; no reliable D call. This CDR3 is built from 11 residues. V gave up 10 bases and J gave up 5 bases, with 11 bases separating them. The CDR3 loop reads CAIEVLETQYF. CDR3 DNA: TGTGCCATAGAGGTCCTGGAGACCCAGTACTTC.

The CDR3 DNA reads as TGTGCCAGCAGCCAGGGGACTAGTTCAGTTGAGCAGTTCTTC. It translates to CASSQGTSSVEQFF. The chain couples TRBV3-1 (or the pseudogene TRBV3-2) to TRBJ2-1; 8 positions match TRBD2. Trimming took 3 bases from V and 9 from J; bases not matched to a gene: 7. The CDR3 has 14 amino acids. From germline, CDR1 is LGHDT and CDR2 YNNKEL (reference sequence).

The V gene is TRBV6-5, the J gene TRBJ1-1; D unclear. Germline V CDR1 and CDR2: MNHEY, SVGAGI. V was pared by 6 bases and J by 4 bases, with 15 bases between. This CDR3 is built from 14 residues. For the CDR3, the DNA is TGTGCCAGCAGCTCCGACCTGGAGGGCACTGAAGCTTTCTTT. Translation gives CASSSDLEGTEAFF.

The table lists this clone with a few counts. In DNA form, the CDR3 reads TGTGCCAGCAGTTCTTTAATCACAGGGAACTATGGCTACACCTTC. Protein sequence: CASSSLITGNYGYTF. V usage is TRBV28 and J usage is TRBJ1-2; TRBD1 is a possible D gene (6 bases). V gave up 4 bases and J gave up 2 bases, with 14 bases separating them. The CDR3 totals 15 residues. Germline CDR1 MDHEN, CDR2 SYDVKM.

The chain employs TRBV10-2 and TRBJ2-3; D not certain. Looked up from germline, CDR1 is WSHSY and CDR2 is SAAADI. This CDR3 is 14 amino acids long. V was pared by 3 bases and J by 2 bases, with 9 bases between. CDR3 sequence (DNA): TGCGCCAGCAGTGAAAGTCTATTCACAGATACGCAGTATTTT. It yields the protein CASSESLFTDTQYF.

This clone has only one observation. This chain joins TRBV30 and TRBJ1-5, with 7 bases that match TRBD1. This CDR3 has 14 residues. The junction had 8 bases not matched to a gene; V was cut back by 4 bases and J by 5 bases. CDR1 and CDR2 from the germline V gene are GTSNPN and SVGIG (reference sequence). The chain's CDR3 is CAWNIGQDHQPQHF. The CDR3 coding sequence is TGTGCCTGGAACATCGGACAGGATCATCAGCCCCAGCATTTT.

This rearrangement joins TRBV7-9 to TRBJ1-2; maybe TRBD1 (5 bases). The length of the CDR3 is 13 residues. The germline V gene has CDR1 SEHNR and CDR2 FQNEAQ (reference sequence). Trimming stripped 7 bases from V and 0 bases from J, with 9 bases between. In nucleotides, the CDR3 is TGTGCCAGCACCGACAGTTCTAACTATGGCTACACCTTC. It codes for CASTDSSNYGYTF.

V usage is TRBV19 and J usage is TRBJ2-1, with 9 bases fitting TRBD1. Per the germline V gene, CDR1 is LNHDA and CDR2 is SQIVND (reference sequence). This CDR3 spans 14 amino acids. The ends lost 5 bases at V and 7 bases at J; junction bases unmatched: 6. The CDR3 is CASSSPGQGNEQFF. The CDR3 region has the DNA TGTGCCAGTAGTTCCCCCGGACAGGGGAATGAGCAGTTCTTC.

V and J are TRBV7-6 and TRBJ2-3; 9 bases line up with TRBD2. Trimming at V came to 0 bases and at J to 2 bases, leaving 6 bases not matched to a gene. This CDR3 has 17 amino acids. The V gene's germline CDR1 is SGHVS and CDR2 FNYEAQ. CDR3 amino acids: CASSLATAGGHTDTQYF. CDR3 in DNA: TGTGCCAGCAGCTTAGCGACAGCGGGAGGTCACACAGATACGCAGTATTTT.

This clone occurred once. This chain uses TRBV5-1 with TRBJ2-2, with D uncertain. V was clipped by 0 bases and J by 4 bases, with 7 bases between them. The CDR3 has 14 amino acids. CDR1 SGHRS and CDR2 YFSETQ come from the germline V gene. DNA for the CDR3: TGCGCCAGCAGCTTGGCCGCAGGCACCGGGGAGCTGTTTTTT. Its translation is CASSLAAGTGELFF. The full variable domain, rest sourced from reference TRBV5-1 and TRBJ2-2, is KAGVTQTPRYLIKTRGQQVTLSCSPISGHRSVSWYQQTPGQGLQFLFEYFSETQRNKGNFPGRFSGRQFSNSRSEMNVSTLELGDSALYLCASSLAAGTGELFFGEGSRLTVL.

In this sample, this clone turned up a few times. The CDR3 DNA is TGTGCCAGCAGACGGACAGGAGGATCCGAGGACACTGAAGCTTTCTTT. Translation gives CASRRTGGSEDTEAFF. The rearrangement links TRBV6-9 to TRBJ1-1; 7 positions match TRBD1. V lost 6 bases and J lost 3; bases outside the gene matches: 13. The length of the CDR3 is 16 residues. The germline V gene has CDR1 MNHGY and CDR2 SVAAGI.

The V call is TRBV24-1, the J call TRBJ2-7; D gene ambiguous. Trimming removed 6 bases from V and 0 bases from J, with 14 bases in between. Germline values: CDR1 KGHDR, CDR2 SFDVKD. The CDR3 spans 15 residues. CDR3 DNA sequence: TGTGCCACCAGTTCGCAGGTCGGAAGCTCCTACGAGCAGTACTTC. Amino acids: CATSSQVGSSYEQYF.

V usage is TRBV11-1 and J usage is TRBJ2-5, with D possibly matching TRBD1 (6 bases). Trimming removed 5 bases at V and 0 bases at J, with 16 bases between. The CDR3 covers 16 residues. Germline CDR1 is SGHAT and CDR2 is FQDESV (reference sequence). In nucleotides, the CDR3 is TGTGCCAGCAGCCCGCGAGACAGGCGAAACCAAGAGACCCAGTACTTC. Its protein is CASSPRDRRNQETQYF.

The chain carries TRBV5-1 and TRBJ2-2; 16 bases are a match to TRBD2. CDR1 is SGHRS, CDR2 YFSETQ, per germline. CDR3 length: 19 residues. The ends lost 5 bases at V and 6 bases at J; junction bases unmatched: 13. In DNA, the CDR3 is TGCGCCAGCAGTCCCGATCCGGGACTAGCGGGAGGGTATGCCGGGGAGCTGTTTTTT. Translated, it gives CASSPDPGLAGGYAGELFF. Using reference TRBV5-1 and TRBJ2-2 for the parts outside the CDR3, the full variable domain is KAGVTQTPRYLIKTRGQQVTLSCSPISGHRSVSWYQQTPGQGLQFLFEYFSETQRNKGNFPGRFSGRQFSNSRSEMNVSTLELGDSALYLCASSPDPGLAGGYAGELFFGEGSRLTVL.

The chain links TRBV9 to TRBJ1-2; D ambiguous. The CDR3 is 14 residues long. V was pared by 0 bases and J by 1 base, with 7 bases between. Germline values: CDR1 SGDLS, CDR2 YYNGEE. CDR3 bases: TGTGCCAGCAGCGTAGCCTCCTATAACTATGGCTACACCTTC. Its translation is CASSVASYNYGYTF.

This chain uses TRBV20-1 with TRBJ2-7, with 11 bases fitting TRBD2. The germline CDR1 and CDR2 sequences are DFQATT and SNEGSKA (reference sequence). The CDR3 has 15 residues. The V segment lost 3 bases and the J segment 5 bases; nucleotides outside the gene matches: 9. CDR3 nucleotides: TGCAGTGCTAGTCCAACTAGCGGGAGACTGAACGAGCAGTACTTC. Protein product: CSASPTSGRLNEQYF.

The V and J genes are TRBV11-2 and TRBJ1-4; no clear D. The CDR3 length is 15 residues. CDR1 is SGHAT, CDR2 FQNNGV, per germline. V lost 1 base and J 0 bases, leaving 6 bases between the germline ends. The CDR3 bases are TGTGCCAGCAGCTTAGTTGTAACAACTAATGAAAAACTGTTTTTT. Encoded protein: CASSLVVTTNEKLFF. Supplemented by reference TRBV11-2 and TRBJ1-4, the full variable domain reads EAGVAQSPRYKIIEKRQSVAFWCNPISGHATLYWYQQILGQGPKLLIQFQNNGVVDDSQLPKDRFSAERLKGVDSTLKIQPAKLEDSAVYLCASSLVVTTNEKLFFGSGTQLSVL.

For this clone: Other DNA sequences of this sample code for an identical CDR3. The chain joins TRBV12-3 or TRBV12-4 to TRBJ2-7; no definite D call. This CDR3 has 13 residues. Trimming removed 4 bases from V and 1 base from J, with 8 bases in between. The CDR3 protein is CASSSPGSYEQYF. CDR3 in DNA: TGTGCCAGCAGTTCCCCGGGTTCCTACGAGCAGTACTTC.

The V call is TRBV28, the J call TRBJ2-7; 7 bases are shared with TRBD2. The trim removed 7 bases at V and 0 bases at J, leaving 3 bases unmatched. Per germline, CDR1 MDHEN and CDR2 SYDVKM. This CDR3 spans 13 amino acids. CDR3 DNA sequence: TGTGCCAGCACGAGCGGGATCTCCTACGAGCAGTACTTC. Translating it yields CASTSGISYEQYF.

The chain employs TRBV30 and TRBJ1-2, with 11 bases that match TRBD1. Looked up from germline, CDR1 is GTSNPN and CDR2 is SVGIG (reference sequence). V lost 3 bases to trimming and J lost 7 bases; unmatched junction nucleotides: 4. The CDR3 spans 13 residues. DNA of the CDR3: TGTGCCTGGAGAGGGACAGGGGGTCGTGGCTACACCTTC. Amino acids: CAWRGTGGRGYTF.